In its sample, the clone carrying this T cell receptor beta chain ranks as large (0.1 to 1%). Antigen specificity is unknown. This sample stems from a study of spatial heterogeneity in lung cancer. Time point reported: sample taken at primary tumor resection. Unsorted samples of tumor, nontumor lung or frozen PBMC had their whole RNA sequenced. Broader study findings: Ubiquitous expanded tumor TCRs surfaced in blood more at resection than they did at follow-up.

TCRdb itself ran the 5' RACE reads through MiXCR, one entry per CDR3 protein. The repertoire holds about 940 distinct CDR3 sequences, with approximately 12% as singletons. The specimen was PBMCs, collected at surgery. This TCR was recovered from a male donor with early-stage non-small cell lung cancer.

CDR3 nucleotides: TGTGCCAGCAGCGTAGATGGGACAGGGCAAGAGACCCAGTACTTC. Amino acids: CASSVDGTGQETQYF. The chain recombines TRBV9 with TRBJ2-5, with 9 bases that match TRBD1. V was pared by 0 bases and J by 2 bases, with 2 bases of the junction left unmatched. This CDR3 has 15 residues. Germline CDR1 is SGDLS and CDR2 is YYNGEE.